One and the same sample provided the 29 T cell receptor beta chains below, sequenced in a study of memory CD4+ T cells and cytomegalovirus serostatus. Single viable CD3+CD4+CD8-CD45RO+ cells were sorted as the memory CD4+ T cells. Libraries were prepared by immunoSEQ multiplex PCR; TCRdb keeps only in-frame clonotypes and omits some of them. Of 50,000 to 65,000 clones in the sample, about 80% were seen once. The sequencing input was memory CD4+ T cells from blood. These TCRs come from an adult in good health and CMV-seropositive.

The J gene is TRBJ1-2, the V gene TRBV2; TRBD1 might be the D (5 bases). This CDR3 has 13 amino acids. CDR1 is SNHLY, CDR2 FYNNEI, per germline. V was pared by 4 bases and J by 8 bases, with 14 bases between. The CDR3 coding sequence is TGTGCCAGCAGTGCGCAGGGACCCCTCGGCTACACCTTC. It encodes CASSAQGPLGYTF.

This clone was detected once. The chain carries TRBV2 and TRBJ2-5; either TRBD1 or TRBD2 may fit D (8 bases each). CDR1 is SNHLY, CDR2 FYNNEI, per germline. V was pared by 11 bases and J by 5 bases, with 18 bases between. The CDR3 runs to 13 residues. For the CDR3, the DNA is TGTGCCTCAGGGGGCGGGAGGCTGGAGACCCAGTACTTC. Translating it yields CASGGGRLETQYF.

This clone was seen more than once but under ten times. The chain carries TRBV5-1 and TRBJ1-5, with D unresolved. This CDR3 has 16 residues. Germline V gene lookup returns CDR1 SGHRS and CDR2 YFSETQ. The V end was cut by 0 bases, the J end by 0 bases, with 10 bases between. The CDR3 region is CASSLDQVDSNQPQHF. CDR3 nucleotides: TGCGCCAGCAGCTTGGATCAGGTCGATAGCAATCAGCCCCAGCATTTT.

The chain joins TRBV5-1 to TRBJ2-2, with TRBD1 matching 7 bases. The V gene end was trimmed by 3 bases and the J gene end by 0 bases; junction bases not matched to a gene: 2. The CDR3 is 15 residues long. Looked up from germline, CDR1 is SGHRS and CDR2 is YFSETQ. CDR3: CASSWDSTNTGELFF. The CDR3 nucleotides read TGCGCCAGCAGCTGGGACAGTACGAACACCGGGGAGCTGTTTTTT.

The chain carries TRBV25-1 and TRBJ2-7, with D tentatively TRBD1 or TRBD2 (5 bases each). The germline V gene has CDR1 MGHDK and CDR2 SYGVNS. Deletions cut 2 bases from V and 3 bases from J, with 14 bases between. This CDR3 has 15 amino acids. CDR3 loop: CASSEEGSFSYEQYF. CDR3 in DNA: TGTGCCAGCAGTGAAGAGGGGAGCTTCAGCTACGAGCAGTACTTC.

This chain joins TRBV19 and TRBJ2-5; 8 bases are shared with TRBD2. The CDR3 is made up of 14 amino acids. Germline-derived CDR1 and CDR2 are LNHDA and SQIVND (reference sequence). V shed 5 bases and J 4 bases; nucleotides not matched to a gene: 6. The CDR3 DNA reads as TGTGCCAGTAGTCCGGGGGGGTCCGGAGAGACCCAGTACTTC. Protein product: CASSPGGSGETQYF.

The CDR3 region is CAWSLWSEAFF. Here the CDR3 DNA reads TGTGCCTGGAGCCTCTGGTCCGAAGCTTTCTTT. The gene calls are TRBV30 and TRBJ1-1; D not certain. CDR3 length: 11 amino acids. Germline CDR1 GTSNPN, CDR2 SVGIG (reference sequence). The germline V and J ends were trimmed by 3 bases and 8 bases, with 10 bases remaining between them.

This clone was observed once. This sequence joins TRBV7-9 and TRBJ1-5; D is undetermined. CDR1 SEHNR and CDR2 FQNEAQ come from the germline V gene (reference sequence). Trimming took off 4 bases at V and 3 bases at J, with 10 bases between the two ends. The CDR3 is 14 amino acids. CDR3 loop: CASSSIQDNQPQHF. The CDR3 DNA is TGTGCCAGCAGCTCAATCCAGGACAATCAGCCCCAGCATTTT.

The V gene is TRBV19, the J gene TRBJ2-3, with TRBD2 identical over 9 bases. Germline V lookup: CDR1 LNHDA, CDR2 SQIVND (reference sequence). This CDR3 spans 19 amino acids. Losses at the gene ends were 8 bases for V and 2 bases for J; bases not matched to a gene: 20. The CDR3 is CASVATTIGLAGSTDTQYF. In DNA form, the CDR3 reads TGTGCCAGTGTCGCCACCACTATCGGGCTAGCGGGATCCACAGATACGCAGTATTTT. Based on the CDR3 plus reference TRBV19 and TRBJ2-3, the full variable domain is DGGITQSPKYLFRKEGQNVTLSCEQNLNHDAMYWYRQDPGQGLRLIYYSQIVNDFQKGDIAEGYSVSREKKESFPLTVTSAQKNPTAFYLCASVATTIGLAGSTDTQYFGPGTRLTVL.

The chain uses TRBV7-9 and TRBJ1-1, with 7 nucleotides matching TRBD1. V shed 5 bases and J 5 bases; nucleotides not matched to a gene: 8. The CDR3 has 14 amino acids. Germline loops: CDR1 SEHNR, CDR2 FQNEAQ (reference sequence). The CDR3 DNA reads as TGTGCCAGCAGCGTCCGGGACAGTGATACTGAAGCTTTCTTT. It yields the protein CASSVRDSDTEAFF.

This sequence joins TRBV2 and TRBJ2-5, with D possibly called TRBD1 or TRBD2 (6 bases each). Per the germline V gene, CDR1 is SNHLY and CDR2 is FYNNEI. V was shortened by 8 bases and J by 7 bases, with 14 bases between the two germline ends. The CDR3 runs to 12 residues. DNA of the CDR3: TGTGCCAGCGGGGGGCCTTTGGGGACCCAGTACTTC. This gives the protein CASGGPLGTQYF.

The chain has TRBV28 and TRBJ1-5; no clear D. The CDR3 is 12 amino acids. Trimming cost V 8 bases and J 2 bases, with 7 bases left between them. Germline CDR1 reads MDHEN; CDR2 reads SYDVKM. CDR3 protein: CASYVGNQPQHF. The CDR3 DNA reads TGTGCCAGCTACGTCGGCAATCAGCCCCAGCATTTT.

The chain has TRBV18 and TRBJ1-5, with D hard to call. The germline gives CDR1 KGHSH, CDR2 LQKENI. The CDR3 totals 15 residues. V lost 3 bases, J lost 5 bases, and 14 bases lay in between. The DNA for the CDR3 is TGTGCCAGCTCACCTCTTCGGGGTGCGGATCAGCCCCAGCATTTT. Translated, it gives CASSPLRGADQPQHF.

The chain uses TRBV18 and TRBJ2-1; TRBD1 is a possible D gene (6 bases). Trimming removed 3 bases from V and 0 bases from J, with 12 bases in between. Germline V gene lookup returns CDR1 KGHSH and CDR2 LQKENI. The CDR3 totals 16 residues. The CDR3 region is CASSPNRASSYNEQFF. As DNA, the CDR3 is TGTGCCAGCTCACCGAACAGGGCAAGCTCCTACAATGAGCAGTTCTTC.

This clone turned up a few times. The chain uses TRBV5-6 and TRBJ2-6; D call uncertain. Germline V lookup: CDR1 SGHDT, CDR2 YYEEEE. V lost 2 bases to trimming and J lost 2 bases, with 5 bases between them. This CDR3 has 14 amino acids. The CDR3 protein is CASSFRTGANVLTF. CDR3 bases: TGTGCCAGCAGCTTTCGGACTGGGGCCAACGTCCTGACTTTC.

This chain links TRBV7-9 with TRBJ2-2; 7 bases fit TRBD1. The CDR3 is 15 residues long. The V segment lost 5 bases and the J segment 5 bases; nucleotides outside the gene matches: 8. CDR1 SEHNR and CDR2 FQNEAQ come from the germline V gene (reference sequence). This chain's CDR3 is CASSPRQGQTGELFF. DNA for the CDR3: TGTGCCAGCAGCCCCCGACAGGGTCAGACCGGGGAGCTGTTTTTT.

With regard to this clone: The sample has other DNA sequences that encode this CDR3 too. The V and J genes are TRBV6-1 and TRBJ1-1; 7 bases map to TRBD1. Germline CDR1 reads MNHNS; CDR2 reads SASEGT. V lost 2 bases to trimming and J lost 10 bases; unmatched junction nucleotides: 7. The CDR3 contains 13 residues. CDR3 in DNA: TGTGCCAGCAGTGAAACCTTACAGGGGAGAGCTTTCTTT. Translation gives CASSETLQGRAFF.

The chain combines TRBV6-5 with TRBJ2-5, with TRBD1 as a possible D gene (6 bases). The CDR3 has 13 residues. Looked up from germline, CDR1 is MNHEY and CDR2 is SVGAGI. V lost 6 bases and J lost 1, with 9 bases in between. The CDR3, as DNA: TGTGCCAGCAGCCGGACAGCCCAAGAGACCCAGTACTTC. This sequence encodes CASSRTAQETQYF.

This clone was seen once. The chain carries TRBV5-4 and TRBJ2-5; D unclear. V was pared by 2 bases and J by 3 bases, with 2 bases between. This CDR3 contains 11 residues. Germline V gene lookup returns CDR1 SGHNT and CDR2 YYREEE (reference sequence). The CDR3 is CASSFEETQYF. For the CDR3, the DNA is TGTGCCAGCAGCTTCGAAGAGACCCAGTACTTC.

The V and J genes are TRBV10-3 and TRBJ1-1, with 12 bases matching TRBD1. This CDR3 region has 16 residues. Trimming at V came to 6 bases and at J to 11 bases, leaving 16 bases not matched to a gene. Looked up from germline, CDR1 is ENHRY and CDR2 is SYGVKD. CDR3 nucleotide sequence: TGTGCCATCAGGCCCGCATTGGGGACAGGGGGCGTGGCGGCTTTCTTT. Its protein product is CAIRPALGTGGVAAFF.

V and J are TRBV6-5 and TRBJ2-5; D is perhaps TRBD2 (6 bases). The CDR3 is made up of 13 amino acids. The V end lost 7 bases, the J end lost 5 bases, and 14 bases lay between the germline ends. Germline lookup yields CDR1 MNHEY and CDR2 SVGAGI. The CDR3 bases are TGTGCCAGCACCCGGGGGACGGGGGAGACCCAGTACTTC. As protein: CASTRGTGETQYF.

The genes are TRBV18 and TRBJ2-2; a possible D gene is TRBD2 (6 bases). CDR1 is KGHSH, CDR2 LQKENI, per germline. V was shortened by 3 bases and J by 6 bases, with 20 bases between the two germline ends. This CDR3 is built from 17 residues. CDR3 DNA: TGTGCCAGCTCACCTAATGGAGGGTCCCATTGGTCCGGGGAGCTGTTTTTT. Encoded protein: CASSPNGGSHWSGELFF.

V gene TRBV13 combines with J gene TRBJ2-3; D gene unclear. The V gene's germline CDR1 is PRHDT and CDR2 FYEKMQ (reference sequence). This CDR3 has 14 residues. Deletions cut 6 bases from V and 2 bases from J, with 12 bases between. The CDR3 sequence: CASRYDPNTDTQYF. CDR3 bases: TGTGCCAGCAGATATGACCCCAACACAGATACGCAGTATTTT.

The rearrangement joins TRBV7-2 to TRBJ2-3; D is unresolved. CDR1 is SGHTA and CDR2 is FQGNSA in the germline V gene. The CDR3 consists of 13 residues. V lost 5 bases, J lost 6 bases, and 12 bases lay in between. The CDR3 DNA follows: TGTGCCAGCAGCCTCAGTAGTCAGGATACGCAGTATTTT. Translation gives CASSLSSQDTQYF.

This sequence joins TRBV7-9 and TRBJ2-1, with 8 bases matching TRBD2. There are 16 residues in the CDR3. Germline V lookup: CDR1 SEHNR, CDR2 FQNEAQ (reference sequence). The V segment lost 7 bases and the J segment 7 bases; nucleotides outside the gene matches: 15. CDR3 protein: CASISKRELIGNEQFF. The CDR3, as DNA: TGTGCCAGCATCTCTAAGCGGGAGTTGATTGGGAATGAGCAGTTCTTC.

This sequence joins TRBV28 and TRBJ2-2; a weak D match, TRBD1 (7 bases). V was clipped by 7 bases and J by 5 bases, with 17 bases between them. Germline values: CDR1 MDHEN, CDR2 SYDVKM. The CDR3 is made up of 15 amino acids. CDR3 in DNA: TGTGCCAGCACAAGAAATGCAGGGGGGACCGGGGAGCTGTTTTTT. This encodes CASTRNAGGTGELFF.

The V call is TRBV18, the J call TRBJ2-3; no reliable D call. The CDR3 consists of 14 residues. Per the germline V gene, CDR1 is KGHSH and CDR2 is LQKENI. Trimming cost V 2 bases and J 0 bases, with 6 bases left between them. The CDR3 DNA is TGTGCCAGCTCACCAGGTTTGAGCACAGATACGCAGTATTTT. Translation: CASSPGLSTDTQYF.

The chain couples TRBV30 to TRBJ1-4; 7 nucleotides match TRBD1. The CDR3 is 13 residues long. Per germline, CDR1 GTSNPN and CDR2 SVGIG (reference sequence). J was trimmed by 8 bases and V by 2 bases; bases with no gene match: 5. The CDR3, as DNA: TGTGCCTGGAGTATTGACAGGGCCGAAAAACTGTTTTTT. Protein: CAWSIDRAEKLFF.

This sequence joins TRBV28 and TRBJ1-1; 9 bases map to TRBD1. Germline-derived CDR1 and CDR2 are MDHEN and SYDVKM. The trim removed 7 bases at V and 10 bases at J, leaving 16 bases unmatched. This CDR3 is built from 15 residues. Written as DNA, the CDR3 is TGTGCCAGCACGTTCCAGGGACAGGGTAAGGAAGGAGCTTTCTTT. Translating gives CASTFQGQGKEGAFF.